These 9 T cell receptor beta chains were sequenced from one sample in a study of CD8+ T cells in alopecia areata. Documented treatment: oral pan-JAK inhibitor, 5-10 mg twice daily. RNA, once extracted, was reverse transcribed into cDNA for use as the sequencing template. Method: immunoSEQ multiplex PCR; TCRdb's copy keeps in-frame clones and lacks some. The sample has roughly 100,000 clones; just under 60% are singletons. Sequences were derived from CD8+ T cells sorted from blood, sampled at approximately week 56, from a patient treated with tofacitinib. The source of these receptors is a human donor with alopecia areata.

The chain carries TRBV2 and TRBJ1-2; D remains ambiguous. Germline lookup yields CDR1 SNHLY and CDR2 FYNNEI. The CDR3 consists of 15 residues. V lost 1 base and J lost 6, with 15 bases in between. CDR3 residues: CASSEVAVPADGYTF. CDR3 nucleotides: TGTGCCAGCAGTGAAGTGGCGGTCCCAGCGGATGGCTACACCTTC.

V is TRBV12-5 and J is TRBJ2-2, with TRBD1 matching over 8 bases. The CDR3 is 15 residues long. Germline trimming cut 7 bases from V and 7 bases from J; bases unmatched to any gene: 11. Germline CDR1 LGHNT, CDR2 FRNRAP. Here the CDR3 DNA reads TGTGCTAGTGCCCTGGGACAGGCCGGGGGCGGGGAGCTGTTTTTT. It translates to CASALGQAGGGELFF.

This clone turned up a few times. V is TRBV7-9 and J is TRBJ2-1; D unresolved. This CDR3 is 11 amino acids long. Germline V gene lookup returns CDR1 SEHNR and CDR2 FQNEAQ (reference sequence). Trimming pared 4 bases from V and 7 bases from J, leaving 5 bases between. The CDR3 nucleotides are TGTGCCAGCAGCTGGGTGAATGAGCAGTTCTTC. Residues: CASSWVNEQFF.

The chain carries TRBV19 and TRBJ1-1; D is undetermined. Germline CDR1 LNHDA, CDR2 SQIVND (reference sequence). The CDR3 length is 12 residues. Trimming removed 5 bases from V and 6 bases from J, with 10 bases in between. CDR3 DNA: TGTGCCAGTAGTCCAACGGGGTCTGAAGCTTTCTTT. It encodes CASSPTGSEAFF.

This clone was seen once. DNA of the CDR3: TGCAGCGTGAGTGGCAGGGGGCTTTCCGGAGTGAACACTGAAGCTTTCTTT. Its protein is CSVSGRGLSGVNTEAFF. The V call is TRBV29-1, the J call TRBJ1-1; 8 positions match TRBD1. This CDR3 is 17 amino acids long. V was clipped by 6 bases and J by 0 bases; unmatched bases: 15. The germline V gene encodes CDR1 SQVTM and CDR2 ANQGSEA.

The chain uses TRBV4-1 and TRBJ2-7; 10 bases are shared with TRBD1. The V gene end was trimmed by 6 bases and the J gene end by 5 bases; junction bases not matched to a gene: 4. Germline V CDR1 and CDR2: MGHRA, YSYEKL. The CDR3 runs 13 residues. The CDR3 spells CASRSDRGNEQYF. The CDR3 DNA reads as TGCGCCAGCAGATCGGACAGGGGGAACGAGCAGTACTTC.

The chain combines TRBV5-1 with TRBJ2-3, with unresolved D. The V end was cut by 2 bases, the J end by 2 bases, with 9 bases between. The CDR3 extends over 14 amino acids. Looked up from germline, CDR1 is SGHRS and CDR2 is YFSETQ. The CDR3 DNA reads TGCGCCAGCAGCTTTAGGCAGAACACAGATACGCAGTATTTT. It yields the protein CASSFRQNTDTQYF. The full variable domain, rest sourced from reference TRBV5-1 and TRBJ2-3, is KAGVTQTPRYLIKTRGQQVTLSCSPISGHRSVSWYQQTPGQGLQFLFEYFSETQRNKGNFPGRFSGRQFSNSRSEMNVSTLELGDSALYLCASSFRQNTDTQYFGPGTRLTVL.

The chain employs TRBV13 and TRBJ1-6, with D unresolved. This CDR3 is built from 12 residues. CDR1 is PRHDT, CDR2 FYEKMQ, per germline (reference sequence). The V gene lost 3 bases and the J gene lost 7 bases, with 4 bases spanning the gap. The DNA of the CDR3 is TGTGCCAGCAGCTTTCAGAATTCACCCCTCCACTTT. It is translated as CASSFQNSPLHF.

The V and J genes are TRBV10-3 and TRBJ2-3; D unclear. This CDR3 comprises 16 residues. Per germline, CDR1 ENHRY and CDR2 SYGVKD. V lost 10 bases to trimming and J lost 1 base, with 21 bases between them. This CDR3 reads CATVGLNLGRTDTQYF. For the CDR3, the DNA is TGTGCCACCGTCGGTCTCAATCTAGGGCGCACAGATACGCAGTATTTT.